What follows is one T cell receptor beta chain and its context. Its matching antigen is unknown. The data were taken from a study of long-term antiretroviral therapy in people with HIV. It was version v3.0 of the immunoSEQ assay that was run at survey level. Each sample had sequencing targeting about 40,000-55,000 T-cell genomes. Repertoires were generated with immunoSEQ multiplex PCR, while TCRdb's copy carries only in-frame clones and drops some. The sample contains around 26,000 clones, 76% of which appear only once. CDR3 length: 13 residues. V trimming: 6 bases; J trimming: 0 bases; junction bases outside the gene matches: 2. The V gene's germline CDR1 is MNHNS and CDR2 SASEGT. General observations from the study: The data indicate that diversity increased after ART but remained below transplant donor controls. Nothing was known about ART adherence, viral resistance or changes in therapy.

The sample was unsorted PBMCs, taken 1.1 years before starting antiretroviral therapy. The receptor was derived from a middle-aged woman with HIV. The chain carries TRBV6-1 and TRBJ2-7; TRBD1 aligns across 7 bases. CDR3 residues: CASRWDSSYEQYF. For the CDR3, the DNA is TGTGCCAGCAGGTGGGACAGCTCCTACGAGCAGTACTTC.